This T cell receptor (beta chain) was identified in a study of CDR3 diversity in severe acne. Trimming shortened V by 2 bases and J by 8 bases, and 15 bases separated the two germline ends. The CDR3 totals 15 residues. This clonotype showed up many times. MiXCR was run by TCRdb on the PCR reads, yielding one entry per CDR3 protein. The sample records some 84,000 distinct CDR3 sequences, under 65% being singletons. The sample was blood. The TCR was taken from a male donor in good health, without acne. The V call is TRBV12-3 or TRBV12-4, the J call TRBJ1-4; possible D gene TRBD1, 5 bases. CDR3 in amino acids: CASSLRDRSYEKLFF. CDR3 bases: TGTGCCAGCAGTTTAAGGGACCGATCGTACGAAAAACTGTTTTTT.